This T cell receptor beta chain was obtained from a study of shared clonotypes between healthy human individuals. This clone was detected a few times. Evenly divided among several immunoSEQ plates was the genomic DNA of each subset. Sequenced by immunoSEQ multiplex PCR; TCRdb stores in-frame clones only, minus some. The repertoire has more than 2 million clones, 85% to 95% of them found once; the top ten carry 0.13%. Germline lookup yields CDR1 MNHEY and CDR2 SVGAGI. The length of the CDR3 is 13 residues. V gave up 4 bases and J gave up 13 bases, with 14 bases separating them. The TCR comes from a man aged 18 to 30 in good health. The rearrangement uses TRBV6-5 and TRBJ1-6, with a weak D call TRBD1 (6 bases). The material sequenced was naive CD4+ T cells sorted from blood. Described subset: CD45RA+ positively selected. Here the CDR3 reads CASSLYREAPLHF. CDR3 nucleotide sequence: TGTGCCAGCAGTTTATACAGGGAGGCGCCCCTCCACTTT.